This T cell receptor (beta chain) was documented in a study of T cell responses to AZD1222 COVID-19 vaccine. Study-wide points: Repertoires were collected only later (after the peak T cell response had occurred).

The CDR3 extends over 15 amino acids. The germline V gene encodes CDR1 KGHSH and CDR2 LQKENI. V shed 6 bases, J shed 1 base, and the junction held 4 bases outside the gene matches. Details on this clone: Its antigen remains unknown.

Data came from immunoSEQ multiplex PCR; TCRdb stores just in-frame clones and leaves some out. The sample has over 120,000 clones, approximately 90% seen once. The sequencing here drew on peripheral blood, taken 28 days after the second AZD1222 dose. This receptor was identified in an adult who received the AZD1222 COVID-19 vaccine. The chain uses TRBV18 and TRBJ2-2; 8 bases match TRBD1. The CDR3 DNA follows: TGTGCCAGCTCCCTAGACAGGGGGAACACCGGGGAGCTGTTTTTT. Translated: CASSLDRGNTGELFF.